The clone carrying this T cell receptor (beta chain) was observed once. Antigen unknown. This may stem from a read error, because a much larger clone lies one nucleotide away. Investigators excluded patients with uncontrolled infection, other autoimmune disease, pregnancy or lactation. PBMCs were obtained from approximately 9.2 ml fresh peripheral blood. This CDR3 is built from 15 residues. From germline, CDR1 is LGHDT and CDR2 YNNKEL (reference sequence). V shed 7 bases, J shed 8 bases, and the junction held 12 bases outside the gene matches. Amplification yielded TCR beta CDR3 regions, with RNA transcripts as the source. Initially, a first-round RT-PCR of the TCR CDR3 employed the HTBI primer set. A single record per CDR3 protein comes from TCRdb applying MiXCR to the multiplex PCR reads. The sample holds approximately 620,000 distinct CDR3 sequences, approximately 15% seen once. The record originates from a study of T cells in Graves' hyperthyroidism and ophthalmopathy. Study-wide background: Blood was drawn when the patient was first diagnosed and still untreated.

Whole-study findings and limits: Blood also carried most thyroid clonotypes expanded above 0.001.

The sequenced sample was blood. The source of this sequence is a woman aged 35 to 49 with Graves' ophthalmopathy. The rearrangement uses TRBV3-1 and TRBJ2-1, with 9 bases matching TRBD2. CDR3 loop: CASTPAGGLLYEQFF. The CDR3 DNA follows: TGTGCCAGCACTCCCGCGGGAGGGCTTCTCTATGAGCAGTTCTTC.